The T cell receptor (beta chain) described here comes from a study of blood T cell repertoires in COVID-19. Germline V gene data show CDR1 as LGHDT and CDR2 as YNNKEL (reference sequence). This CDR3 contains 14 residues. Trimming left V 4 bases short and J 9 bases short, with 16 bases between. As processed by the authors: The authors estimated nucleated cell counts from reference gene primer amplification. Generated by immunoSEQ multiplex PCR, the TCRdb table keeps only in-frame clones and is missing some. V and J calls and clone size are copied from that table; D and trimming were computed from the DNA. The sample carries a few hundred thousand clones, about nine tenths recorded once. Clinical history reported by participants formed the basis on which cohorts were assigned. Within 2 weeks before study entry, exposed participants met a COVID-19 case.

This TCR was recovered from a woman aged 50 to 60 who had been exposed to COVID-19. This chain connects TRBV3-1 (or the pseudogene TRBV3-2) to TRBJ1-5; D call uncertain. What was sequenced was PBMCs or T cells enriched from blood (not recorded which). CDR3 coding DNA: TGTGCCAGCAGCCCCAGCGTCCATGATCCGCCCCAGCATTTT. Its protein is CASSPSVHDPPQHF.